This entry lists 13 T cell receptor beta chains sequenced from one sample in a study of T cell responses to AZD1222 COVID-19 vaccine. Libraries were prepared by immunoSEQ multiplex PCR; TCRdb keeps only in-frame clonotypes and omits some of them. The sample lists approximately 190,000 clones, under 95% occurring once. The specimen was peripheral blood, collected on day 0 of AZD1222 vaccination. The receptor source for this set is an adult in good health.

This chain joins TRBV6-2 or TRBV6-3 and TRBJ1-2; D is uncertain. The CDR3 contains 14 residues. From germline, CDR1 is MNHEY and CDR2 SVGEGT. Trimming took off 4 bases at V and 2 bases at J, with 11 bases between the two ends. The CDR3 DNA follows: TGTGCCAGCAGTTTGTTGGCCCCCAACTATGGCTACACCTTC. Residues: CASSLLAPNYGYTF.

CDR3 DNA sequence: TGCGCCAGCAGCCAAGATTTAGGGCAGAACGAGCAGTACTTC. Translating it yields CASSQDLGQNEQYF. The chain recombines TRBV4-3 with TRBJ2-7; D gene unclear. Germline V gene sequence: CDR1 LGHNA, CDR2 YSLEER. This CDR3 contains 14 residues. The ends were cut back, 0 bases at V and 5 bases at J, with 11 bases in the middle.

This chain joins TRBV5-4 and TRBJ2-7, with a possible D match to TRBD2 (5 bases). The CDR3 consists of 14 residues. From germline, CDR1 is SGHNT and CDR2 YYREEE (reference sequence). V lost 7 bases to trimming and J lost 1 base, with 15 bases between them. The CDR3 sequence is CASQPGSGSYEQYF. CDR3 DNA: TGTGCCAGCCAACCGGGGAGTGGGTCCTACGAGCAGTACTTC.

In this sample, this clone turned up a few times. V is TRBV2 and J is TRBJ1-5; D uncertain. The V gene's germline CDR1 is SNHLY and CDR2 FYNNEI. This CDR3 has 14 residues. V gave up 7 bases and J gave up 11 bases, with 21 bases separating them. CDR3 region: CASKKEPQSTAQHF. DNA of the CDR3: TGTGCCAGCAAGAAGGAGCCTCAATCAACGGCCCAGCATTTT.

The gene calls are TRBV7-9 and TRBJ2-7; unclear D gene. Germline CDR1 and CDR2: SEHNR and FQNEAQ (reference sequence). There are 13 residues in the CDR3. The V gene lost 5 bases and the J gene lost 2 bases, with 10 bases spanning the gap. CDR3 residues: CASSKESTYEQYF. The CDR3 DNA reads TGTGCCAGCAGCAAAGAGAGCACCTACGAGCAGTACTTC.

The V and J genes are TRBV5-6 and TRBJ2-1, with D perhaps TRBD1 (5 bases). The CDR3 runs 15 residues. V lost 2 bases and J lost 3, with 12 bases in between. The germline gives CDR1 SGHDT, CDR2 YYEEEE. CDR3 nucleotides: TGTGCCAGCAGCTTTACCCAGGGCTTCTACAATGAGCAGTTCTTC. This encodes CASSFTQGFYNEQFF.

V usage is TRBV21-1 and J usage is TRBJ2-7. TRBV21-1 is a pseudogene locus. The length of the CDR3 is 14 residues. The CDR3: CASTKGSGLYEQYF. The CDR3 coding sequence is TGTGCCAGCACCAAGGGTAGTGGTCTTTACGAGCAGTACTTC.

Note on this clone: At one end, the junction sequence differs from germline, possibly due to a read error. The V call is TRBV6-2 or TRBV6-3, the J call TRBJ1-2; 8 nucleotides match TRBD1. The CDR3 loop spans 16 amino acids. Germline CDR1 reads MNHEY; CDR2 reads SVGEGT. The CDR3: CASSPYGTGRNYDYTF. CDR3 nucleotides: TGTGCCAGCAGTCCATACGGGACAGGTCGGAACTATGACTACACCTTC.

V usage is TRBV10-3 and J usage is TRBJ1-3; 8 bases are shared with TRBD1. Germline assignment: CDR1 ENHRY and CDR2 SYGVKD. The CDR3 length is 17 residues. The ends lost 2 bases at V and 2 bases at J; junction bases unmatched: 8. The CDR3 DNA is TGTGCCATCAGTGAGGTTGACAGGGGACCCCCTGGAAACACCATATATTTT. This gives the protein CAISEVDRGPPGNTIYF.

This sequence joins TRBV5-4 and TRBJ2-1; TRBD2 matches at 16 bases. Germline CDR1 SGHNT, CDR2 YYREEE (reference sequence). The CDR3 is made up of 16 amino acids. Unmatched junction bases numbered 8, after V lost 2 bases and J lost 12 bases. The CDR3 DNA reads TGTGCCAGCAGCTTACCGGGACTAGCGGGGGGGCTAGCGCAGTTCTTC. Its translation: CASSLPGLAGGLAQFF. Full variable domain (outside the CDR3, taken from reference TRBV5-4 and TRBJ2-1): ETGVTQSPTHLIKTRGQQVTLRCSSQSGHNTVSWYQQALGQGPQFIFQYYREEENGRGNFPPRFSGLQFPNYSSELNVNALELDDSALYLCASSLPGLAGGLAQFFGPGTRLTVL.

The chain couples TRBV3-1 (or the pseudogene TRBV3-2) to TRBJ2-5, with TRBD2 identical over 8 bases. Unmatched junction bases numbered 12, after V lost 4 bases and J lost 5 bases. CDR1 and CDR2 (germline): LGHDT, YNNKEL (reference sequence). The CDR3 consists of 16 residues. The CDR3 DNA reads TGTGCCAGCAGCCGACAGGTAGCGGGAAGGGTGGAGACCCAGTACTTC. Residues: CASSRQVAGRVETQYF.

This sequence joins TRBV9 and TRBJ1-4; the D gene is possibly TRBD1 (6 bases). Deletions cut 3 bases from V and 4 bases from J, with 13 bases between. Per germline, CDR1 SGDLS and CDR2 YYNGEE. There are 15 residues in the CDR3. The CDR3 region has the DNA TGTGCCAGCAGCGAGACAGGTGCCCATAATGAAAAACTGTTTTTT. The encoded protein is CASSETGAHNEKLFF.

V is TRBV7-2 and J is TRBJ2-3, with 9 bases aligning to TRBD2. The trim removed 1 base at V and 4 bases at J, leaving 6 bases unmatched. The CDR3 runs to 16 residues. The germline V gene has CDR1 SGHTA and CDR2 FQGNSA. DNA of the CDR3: TGTGCCAGCAGCTTAGTGGGGACTAGCAGGTCAGATACGCAGTATTTT. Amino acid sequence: CASSLVGTSRSDTQYF.